The next 8 T cell receptor beta chains were all read from a single sample in a study of blood T cell repertoires in COVID-19. Method: immunoSEQ multiplex PCR; TCRdb's copy keeps in-frame clones and lacks some. The sample lists approximately 63,000 clones; about three quarters were seen once. The sequenced sample was peripheral blood. These TCRs come from a woman older than 75 with acute or convalescent COVID-19.

This clone was counted a few times. V is TRBV5-5 and J is TRBJ2-5; TRBD1 might be the D (6 bases). V lost 10 bases and J lost 6, with 22 bases in between. Germline V gene sequence: CDR1 SGHKS, CDR2 YYEKEE (reference sequence). This CDR3 has 14 amino acids. In DNA form, the CDR3 reads TGTGCCGCCGGGGTGAAAGCAGGGGACAAGACCCAGTACTTC. As protein: CAAGVKAGDKTQYF.

This clone was recorded a few times. J is TRBJ2-5 and V is TRBV10-2; D is unresolved. The length of the CDR3 is 14 residues. Germline V gives CDR1 WSHSY, CDR2 SAAADI. Between the trimmed V and J ends, which lost 0 bases and 5 bases, there was a span of 10 bases. The CDR3: CASSESTPIETQYF. The CDR3 coding sequence is TGCGCCAGCAGTGAGTCAACACCAATTGAGACCCAGTACTTC.

V gene TRBV4-1 combines with J gene TRBJ2-3; 8 nucleotides agree with TRBD1. Germline V lookup: CDR1 MGHRA, CDR2 YSYEKL. This CDR3 has 17 amino acids. V gave up 4 bases and J gave up 5 bases; unmatched junction bases: 14. The CDR3 loop is CASSRTGQGAEVDTQYF. The DNA for the CDR3 is TGCGCCAGCAGCCGTACCGGTCAGGGGGCAGAGGTAGATACGCAGTATTTT.

J is TRBJ2-1 and V is TRBV10-3; tentatively, D is TRBD2 (6 bases). V was pared by 4 bases and J by 5 bases, with 12 bases between. CDR1 is ENHRY, CDR2 SYGVKD, per germline. The CDR3 length is 14 residues. The CDR3 bases are TGTGCCATCAGTGCCCAGATAGCGGACAATGAGCAGTTCTTC. Protein product: CAISAQIADNEQFF.

The genes are TRBV5-6 and TRBJ1-1, with 9 bases lining up with TRBD1. CDR1 and CDR2 from the germline V gene are SGHDT and YYEEEE. CDR3 length: 14 amino acids. The V segment lost 4 bases and the J segment 5 bases; nucleotides outside the gene matches: 6. The CDR3 loop reads CASSKQGARTEAFF. The CDR3 DNA reads as TGTGCCAGCAGCAAACAGGGGGCGCGTACTGAAGCTTTCTTT. Full variable domain (rest looked up from reference TRBV5-6 and TRBJ1-1): DAGVTQSPTHLIKTRGQQVTLRCSPKSGHDTVSWYQQALGQGPQFIFQYYEEEERQRGNFPDRFSGHQFPNYSSELNVNALLLGDSALYLCASSKQGARTEAFFGQGTRLTVV.

The V and J genes are TRBV28 and TRBJ1-5; 7 nucleotides align to TRBD1. The CDR3 contains 16 residues. From germline, CDR1 is MDHEN and CDR2 SYDVKM. V lost 6 bases, J lost 2 bases, and 10 bases stayed unmatched. The DNA for the CDR3 is TGTGCCAGCAGCCCCAACCCCACAGGGGGCAATCAGCCCCAGCATTTT. Translating it yields CASSPNPTGGNQPQHF.

CDR3 bases: TGTGCCAGCAGTTCCTTTGCGAGGAGCAATCAGCCCCAGCATTTT. This codes for CASSSFARSNQPQHF. This rearrangement joins TRBV2 to TRBJ1-5, with D unresolved. Germline-derived CDR1 and CDR2 are SNHLY and FYNNEI. V was pared by 5 bases and J by 1 base, with 12 bases between. The CDR3 has 15 amino acids.

V and J are TRBV6-5 and TRBJ1-3; the match to TRBD1 covers 7 bases. The germline CDR1 and CDR2 sequences are MNHEY and SVGAGI. CDR3 length: 15 amino acids. V was pared by 2 bases and J by 4 bases, with 5 bases of the junction left unmatched. The CDR3 DNA reads TGTGCCAGCAGTTACCGGGGACAGAGAGGAAACACCATATATTTT. Translation: CASSYRGQRGNTIYF.